The T cell receptor (beta chain) described here comes from a study of blood T cells in healthy people across ages. Regarding the study as a whole: More naive CD4+ cells and higher diversity marked long-lived donors relative to aged donors.

As for this clonotype: Its specificity is not known. A much larger clone lies one base from this, so it may be a read error.

The CDR3 sequence is 13 residues long. The V gene lost 1 base and the J gene lost 9 bases, with 15 bases spanning the gap. Germline CDR1 reads DFQATT; CDR2 reads SNEGSKA (reference sequence). The second PCR ran roughly 7 to 12 cycles with a sample-barcoded 5' primer and J-beta primers. TCRdb ran MiXCR on the 5' RACE reads and lists one entry per CDR3 protein. Among 650,000 to 800,000 distinct CDR3 sequences, 40% to 50% were seen once, and the ten largest hold roughly 19%. There were healthy Caucasian individuals from Russia, aged roughly 6 to 95, serving as donors. This clonotype originated in a man between 60 and 75 years old in good health. The sample consisted of blood. The chain uses TRBV20-1 and TRBJ1-2; D gene ambiguous. The CDR3 DNA follows: TGCAGTGCTAGAGCCCAAGGGTTCGGGAGCTACACCTTC. Translated: CSARAQGFGSYTF.